This T cell receptor beta chain derives from a study of shared clonotypes between healthy human individuals. Study findings and constraints: Estimated clonotype richness was generally higher in naive than memory subsets. Shared across a few donors were around 5% of the naive CD4 clonotypes.

Genomic DNA from each subset was divided evenly over several immunoSEQ plates. TCRdb keeps only in-frame clones here, not all; method: immunoSEQ multiplex PCR. The sample records around 1.5 million clones, 95% to 99% being singletons. CDR1 is KGHSH and CDR2 is LQKENI in the germline V gene. Trimming removed 0 bases at V and 8 bases at J, with 7 bases between. The CDR3 extends over 12 amino acids. Note on this clone: The antigen is not known.

This TCR was sampled from a man under 40 in good health. Sequenced material: naive CD4+ T cells sorted from blood. Subset described: CD45RA+ positively selected. The J gene is TRBJ1-1, the V gene TRBV18; D ambiguous. CDR3 coding DNA: TGTGCCAGCTCACCACCCACTCAGGAAGCTTTCTTT. Its protein product is CASSPPTQEAFF.